This TCR beta chain was identified in a study of T cell responses to AZD1222 COVID-19 vaccine. About the research overall: Pooling was applied to second doses at about 4 or about 12 weeks.

Libraries were prepared by immunoSEQ multiplex PCR; TCRdb keeps only in-frame clonotypes and omits some of them. This sample has 140,000 to 150,000 clones, with 70% to 90% found just once. With 8 bases clipped from V and 10 bases from J, the junction kept 14 bases outside the gene matches. CDR3 length: 14 amino acids. The V gene's germline CDR1 is MNHEY and CDR2 SVGAGI. This chain connects TRBV6-5 to TRBJ2-1; 7 bases match TRBD2. The source is an adult in good health. The input for sequencing was peripheral blood, taken on day 0 of AZD1222 vaccination. Here the CDR3 DNA reads TGTGCCAGCCTCCAACTAGCGCCAATACGGGAGCAGTTCTTC. Residues: CASLQLAPIREQFF.